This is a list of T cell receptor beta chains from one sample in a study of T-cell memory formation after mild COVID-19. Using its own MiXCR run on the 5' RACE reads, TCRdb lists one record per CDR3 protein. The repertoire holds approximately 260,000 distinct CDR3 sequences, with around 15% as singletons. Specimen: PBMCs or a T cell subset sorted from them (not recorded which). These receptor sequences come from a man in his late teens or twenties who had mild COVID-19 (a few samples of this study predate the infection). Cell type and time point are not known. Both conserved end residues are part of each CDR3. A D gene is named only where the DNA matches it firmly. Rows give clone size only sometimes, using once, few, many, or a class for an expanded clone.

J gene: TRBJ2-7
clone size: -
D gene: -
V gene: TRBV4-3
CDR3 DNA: TGCGCCAGCAGCCAAAATTCGCGGCGGGGTCCCTACGAGCAGTACTTC
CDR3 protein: CASSQNSRRGPYEQYF

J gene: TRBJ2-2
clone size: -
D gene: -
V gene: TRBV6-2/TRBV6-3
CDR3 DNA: TGTGCCAGCAGTTGGACTGTCAACACCGGGGAGCTGTTTTTT
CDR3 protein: CASSWTVNTGELFF

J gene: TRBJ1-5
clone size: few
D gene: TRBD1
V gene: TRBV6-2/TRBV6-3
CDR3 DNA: TGTGCCAGCAGGGACAGGTATAGCAATCAGCCCCAGCATTTT
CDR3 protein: CASRDRYSNQPQHF

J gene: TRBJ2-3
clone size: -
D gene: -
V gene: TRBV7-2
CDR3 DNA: TGTGCCAGCAGCCCTAGCGTATCTAGCACAGATACGCAGTATTTT
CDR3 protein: CASSPSVSSTDTQYF

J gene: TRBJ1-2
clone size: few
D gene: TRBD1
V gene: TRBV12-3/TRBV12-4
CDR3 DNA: TGTGCCAGCAGCCTACAGGGGGCGAACAACTATGGCTACACCTTC
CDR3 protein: CASSLQGANNYGYTF

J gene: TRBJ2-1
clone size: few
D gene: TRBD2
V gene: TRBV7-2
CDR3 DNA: TGTGCCAGCAGCTTCGGCGGGGGGGCCTACAATGAGCAGTTCTTC
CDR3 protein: CASSFGGGAYNEQFF

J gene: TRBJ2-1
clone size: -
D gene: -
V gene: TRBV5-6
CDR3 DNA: TGTGCCAGCAGCTTGAGGGAAGGGGCGCTCTACAATGAGCAGTTCTTC
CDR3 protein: CASSLREGALYNEQFF

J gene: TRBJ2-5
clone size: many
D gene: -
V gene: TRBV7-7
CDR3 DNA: TGTGCTAGCAGCTTAGCGCGTCAAGAGACCCAGTACTTC
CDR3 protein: CASSLARQETQYF

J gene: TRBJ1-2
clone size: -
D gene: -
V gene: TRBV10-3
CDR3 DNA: TGTGCCATCACTCGGGCCGACGGCTATGGCTACACCTTC
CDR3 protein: CAITRADGYGYTF

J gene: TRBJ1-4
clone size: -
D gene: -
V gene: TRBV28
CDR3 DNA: TGTGCCAGCAGTTTTCCGGACATAGTTAATGAAAAACTGTTTTTT
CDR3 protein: CASSFPDIVNEKLFF

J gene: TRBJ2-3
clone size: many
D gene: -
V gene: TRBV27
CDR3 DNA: TGTGCCAGCACTGCACTAGGGGCCCGCACAGATACGCAGTATTTT
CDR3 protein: CASTALGARTDTQYF

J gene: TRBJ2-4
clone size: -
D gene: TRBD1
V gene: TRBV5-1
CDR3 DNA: TGCGCCAGCAGCTTTTGGGGACAGGGGGAGATTCAGTACTTC
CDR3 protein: CASSFWGQGEIQYF

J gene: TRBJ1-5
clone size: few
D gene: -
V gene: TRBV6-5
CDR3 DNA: TGTGCCAGCAGTCCGGGTTGGGAGGGCGATCAGCCCCAGCATTTT
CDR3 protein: CASSPGWEGDQPQHF

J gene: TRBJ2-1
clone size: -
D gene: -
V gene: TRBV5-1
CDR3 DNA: TGCGCCAGCAGCTTTTTGGGGGCGGACTCCTACAATGAGCAGTTCTTC
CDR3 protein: CASSFLGADSYNEQFF

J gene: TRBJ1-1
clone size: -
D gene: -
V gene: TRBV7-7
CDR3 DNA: TGTGCCAGCAAGGACTTACTGATGAACACTGAAGCTTTCTTT
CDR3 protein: CASKDLLMNTEAFF

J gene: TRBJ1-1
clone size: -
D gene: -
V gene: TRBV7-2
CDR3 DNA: TGTGCCAGCAGCTCAACGGACCTCGGGACGGCGAACACTGAAGCTTTCTTT
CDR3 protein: CASSSTDLGTANTEAFF

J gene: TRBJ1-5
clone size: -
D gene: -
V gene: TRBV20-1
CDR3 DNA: TGCAGTGCTATACGTACAGGGACCCTAAGGCCCCAGCATTTT
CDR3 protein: CSAIRTGTLRPQHF

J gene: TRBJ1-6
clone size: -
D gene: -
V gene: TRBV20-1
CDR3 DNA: TGCAGTGCCCCCGACGGGCAGAATTCACCCCTCCACTTT
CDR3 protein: CSAPDGQNSPLHF

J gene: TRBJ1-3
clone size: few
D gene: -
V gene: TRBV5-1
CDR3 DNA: TGCGCCAGCAGCGGCCTCGAAGGAGTCTACACCATATATTTT
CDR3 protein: CASSGLEGVYTIYF

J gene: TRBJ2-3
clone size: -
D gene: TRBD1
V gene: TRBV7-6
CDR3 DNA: TGTGCCAGCAGCTTAGTAGCAGGGGGCGCAGATACGCAGTATTTT
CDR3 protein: CASSLVAGGADTQYF

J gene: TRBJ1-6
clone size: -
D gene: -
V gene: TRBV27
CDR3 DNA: TGTGCCAGCAGTTTGTCCGTGCGTTGGTCACCCCTCCACTTT
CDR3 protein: CASSLSVRWSPLHF

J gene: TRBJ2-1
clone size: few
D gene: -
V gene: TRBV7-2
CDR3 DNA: TGTGCCAGCAGCTTAGCGGGGGCGCGTTTCTACAATGAGCAGTTCTTC
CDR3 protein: CASSLAGARFYNEQFF

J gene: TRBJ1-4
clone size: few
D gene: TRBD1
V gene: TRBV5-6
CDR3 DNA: TGTGCCAGCAGCGGAGCCCGGGAGGGGGCGGATGAAAAACTGTTTTTT
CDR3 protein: CASSGAREGADEKLFF

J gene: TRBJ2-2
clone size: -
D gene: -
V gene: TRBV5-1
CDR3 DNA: TGCGCCAGCAGCTTGGGGGCAGGGAAATCAGACGGGGAGCTGTTTTTT
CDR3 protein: CASSLGAGKSDGELFF

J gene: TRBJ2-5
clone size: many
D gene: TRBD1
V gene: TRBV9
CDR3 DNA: TGTGCCAGCAGCGTCTCCCCCCGGGACAGGCGGGAGACCCAGTACTTC
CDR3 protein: CASSVSPRDRRETQYF

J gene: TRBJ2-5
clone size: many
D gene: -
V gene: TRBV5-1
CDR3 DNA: TGCGCCAGCAGCTTGGGAGTCGACCAAGAGACCCAGTACTTC
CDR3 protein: CASSLGVDQETQYF

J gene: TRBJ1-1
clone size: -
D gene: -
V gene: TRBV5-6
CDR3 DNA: TGTGCCAGCGGATCCCCTGGGACGAGTAACACTGAAGCTTTCTTT
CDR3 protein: CASGSPGTSNTEAFF

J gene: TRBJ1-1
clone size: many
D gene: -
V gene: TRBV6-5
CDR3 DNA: TGTGCCAGCAGCCCCGAAACAGGGTGGAGTACTGAAGCTTTCTTT
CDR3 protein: CASSPETGWSTEAFF

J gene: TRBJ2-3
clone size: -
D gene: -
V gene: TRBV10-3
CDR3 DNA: TGTGCCGCGTCCACGCCCCTAGCGCTGACAGATACGCAGTATTTT
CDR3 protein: CAASTPLALTDTQYF

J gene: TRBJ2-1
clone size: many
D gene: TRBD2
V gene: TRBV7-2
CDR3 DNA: TGTGCCAGCAACCAACTAGCGGGGGCCTACAATGAGCAGTTCTTC
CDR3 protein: CASNQLAGAYNEQFF

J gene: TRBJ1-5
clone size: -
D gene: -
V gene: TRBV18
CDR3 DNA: TGTGCCAGCTCACCAGGGGGGCTTAGCGCTCCCGGGGGGGCGGTGCCCCAGCATTTT
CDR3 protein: CASSPGGLSAPGGAVPQHF

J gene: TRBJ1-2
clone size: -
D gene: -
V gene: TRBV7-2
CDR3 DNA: TGTGCCAGCAGCTCAAGCCCCGGGACCGTTTATGGCTACACCTTC
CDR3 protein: CASSSSPGTVYGYTF